This TCR beta chain was sequenced in a study of blood T cell repertoires in COVID-19. Sequenced by immunoSEQ multiplex PCR; TCRdb stores in-frame clones only, minus some. The sample comprises under 300,000 clones, 88% of which are singletons, and roughly 0.8% rests with the top ten. Sequencing was performed on peripheral blood. The clonotype originates from a woman between 25 and 40 years old with acute or convalescent COVID-19.

CDR3 nucleotide sequence: TGTGCCAGCAGCTTAGCCCTTAACTATGGCTACACCTTC. This gives the protein CASSLALNYGYTF. The genes are TRBV7-9 and TRBJ1-2; D not resolved. Germline CDR1 reads SEHNR; CDR2 reads FQNEAQ (reference sequence). The CDR3 extends over 13 amino acids. Trimming removed 0 bases from V and 1 base from J, with 3 bases in between.